The source of this TCR beta chain is a study of T-cell reconstitution after alpha-beta-depleted transplantation in children (dated by TCRdb to 2016 to 2017). Broadly, across the study: T-cell immune reconstitution after TCRalphabeta/CD19-depleted allogeneic hematopoietic cell transplantation in children was quantitatively tracked in the study by means of TCR repertoire profiling.

Ends trimmed: V by 4 bases, J by 4 bases; bases unmatched to a gene: 7. The germline V gene supplies CDR1 SGHRS and CDR2 YFSETQ. The cysteine opens and the phenylalanine closes a CDR3 of 16 amino acids. Here the CDR3 DNA is all that survives: 48 bases in frame from base 1. This clonotype was seen only a few times. The specificity of this receptor is unknown. No quality values exist for individual bases; no much larger clone is one base distant. Receptor libraries were prepared by PCR. TCRdb lists the instrument as Illumina HiSeq 2500. TCR library preparation used molecular barcoding, with unique molecular identifiers applied to normalize quantification of the TCRbeta repertoire. Clones were called with MiXCR by TCRdb after fastp trimmed the public reads at Q25, and only in-frame beta chains were retained. Under each unique CDR3 protein, matching rows form one entry showing the most common genes and DNA. The sample includes hundreds of thousands of distinct CDR3 sequences, with approximately 17% observed a single time. Around 44% of the sample comes from the top ten.

The treatment or condition tag for this specimen amounts to: allogeneic hematopoietic cell transplantation with graft depleted of TCRalphabeta T cells and CD19 B cells. The transplant recipients were children given TCRalphabeta/CD19-depleted allogeneic hematopoietic cell grafts. Broad study findings and their caveats: Over subsequent months, a decline in hyperexpanded clone frequencies was noted, and after one year, T-cell counts and TCRbeta diversity were mostly ascribed to newly produced T cells. The high TCRbeta diversity at day 60 in some patients was ascribed to recipient T cells and intrathymic progenitors that had survived conditioning. The apparently early alphabetaT-cell count recovery about two months after transplant was reportedly dependent on only several hundred rapidly expanded clones derived from non-depleted graft cells.

This chain is built from TRBV5-1 and TRBJ2-2, with 10 central nucleotides matching TRBD2. The source was PBMCs, mostly from graft donor cells, collected 360 days after TCRalphabeta/CD19-depleted stem cell transplant. The TCR sequence derives from a male patient between 2 and 10 years old who had a stem cell transplant for acute lymphoblastic leukemia, so the T cells may come from the graft donor. The DNA sequence reads TGCGCCAGCAGCAAGGAGCGGGGGGGCGCCACCGGGGAGCTGTTTTTT. Its product reads: CASSKERGGATGELFF.